The T cell receptor (beta chain) under discussion was sequenced for a study of cytomegalovirus exposure and HLA in healthy donors (dated by TCRdb to the late 2010s). Regarding the research as a whole: In an earlier analysis of some 610 of the donors, 250 to 350 Gb of sequence data and some 100 million unique TCR beta sequences from 180 million or so T cells were reported. About 280 gigabases of sequencing data and tens of millions of unique TCR sequences were included in an early release covering under 650 HLA-typed donors. The genetic ancestry cluster associated with self-reported Caucasian donors included 65% to 90% of the 300 to 450 genotyped donors. The study aimed to test whether cataloging public T cell receptors could reveal signatures of past pathogen exposure. The study used immunosequencing to profile the T cell repertoires of approximately 630 subjects and linked those repertoires to cytomegalovirus serostatus. Along with the approximately 700-subject first cohort, a separate validation cohort of over a hundred different subjects was used. High-throughput TCR immunosequencing, statistical association of individual TCRs with disease status, and machine learning were combined to predict cytomegalovirus infection status. A later analysis re-examined previously published TCR beta repertoires from 610 or so donors and added high-resolution HLA genotyping to investigate patterns of TCR occurrence. In the later analysis, no new phenotypic data were used to find candidate immune exposures; instead, reliance was placed on TCR beta sequences and their occurrence across donors. An earlier analysis of nearly 600 of the donors applied high-throughput TCR beta sequencing to assess whether each TCR beta V gene segment acted as functional or pseudogenic. Donor age, sex, ethnicity and CMV serostatus were compiled alongside the repertoire data. Genome-wide SNP genotypes for about 55% of the 666 donors were used in a later genetic analysis, which treated that subset as a discovery cohort. Every repertoire in the discovery cohort had been generated on one and the same sequencing platform. Both class I and class II loci were covered by HLA typing, at four-digit resolution. Typing coverage varied by locus: roughly 629-640 donors for A, B, C, DRB1 and DQB1; roughly 560 for DQA1; more than 600 for DPA1; 450 to 480 for DPB1. About 5 DR-DQ haplotypes were handled as single units for association and clustering, since linkage in the cohort was strong. Among 398 genotyped donors of the cohort, an average of around 240,000 unique TCR beta nucleotide sequences were sequenced per donor, about a sixth of them non-productive. Findings and caveats that apply to the study as a whole: In a later analysis, several top co-occurrence clusters were reported to appear linked to parvovirus B19, influenza, CMV and Epstein-Barr virus. The classifier was reported to diagnose cytomegalovirus status with high specificity and sensitivity in both the original and validation cohorts. It was suggested by the authors that the approach could potentially be generalized to other disease states and immunological phenotypes. A further reported finding was that TCR beta sequences accurately predicted the HLA-A and HLA-B alleles for most subjects in the first cohort. The sequencing pipeline was judged likely to have produced a cluster of highly shared sequence variants as a technical artifact. Immune exposure information for the cohort was limited to CMV serostatus. The presence/absence analyses assumed that sequencing depth was roughly uniform across donors, and that assumption may not be true. Assigning TCR associations to individual alleles was difficult when HLA alleles, especially DR and DQ, strongly co-occurred. Most TCR sequences were seen in very few donors, while some public TCRs were found in many individuals. The study listed approximately 150 TCR beta chains as associated with cytomegalovirus. In a later analysis, the rate of TCR association differed among HLA loci, with DRB1 alleles having the most associated TCRs and HLA-C alleles having the fewest. In a later analysis, most CMV-associated TCR beta chains were found to appear HLA-restricted, with HLA associations seemingly driven largely by CMV exposure. Compared with the approximately 670-donor mean, donors in an Asian-associated ancestry cluster had fewer N-insertions in productive TCRs, according to a later genetic analysis. The cohort was sequenced for TCR beta chains only, and without alpha or paired-chain data the features that could be detected were limited. In vitro tests confirmed that three of the cytomegalovirus-associated TCR beta chains recognize cytomegalovirus antigens. A later analysis found that HLA-associated TCR beta chains were more clonally expanded and had lower generation probabilities than equally common non-associated chains. In an earlier analysis of approximately 590 of the donors, most TCR beta V segments appeared in productive rearrangements about 87% or about 30% of the time, broadly matching IMGT annotations. Some IMGT-functional V segments, including TRBV6-2 and TRBV6-3, could not be distinguished by the 87-base-pair reads and were therefore excluded. Because counts were too low, about 15 rarely observed V segments, including chromosome 9 orphons, were left out of the earlier analysis of some 600 of the donors. An association between a missense DCLRE1C variant and V-gene and J-gene trimming of TCR beta chains was found in a later genetic analysis and replicated in an independent cohort. Because HLA typing was missing for some donors at each locus, association tests included only the typed subset. Specific HLA alleles were associated with 16,951 TCR beta sequences at a false discovery rate of 0.05 in a later analysis. Linkage disequilibrium might explain the correlated functional status among segregating V segments, but an unknown experimental factor could not be ruled out.

A note on this clone: The specificity of this receptor is unknown. No much larger clone exists at a distance of one base, and base qualities are not known.

In total, roughly 670 healthy bone marrow donors made up the cohort. At the time of sampling, every cohort member was nominally healthy, though immune exposures that went unrecorded were likely present. The donor tested CMV seronegative and was one of the 352 seronegative cohort members. A peripheral blood sample was collected from each donor, and TCR beta sequencing was performed on peripheral blood mononuclear cells. Genomic DNA extraction from the blood cell samples was performed with the Qiagen DNeasy Blood Extraction Kit. Library method: the immunoSEQ multiplex PCR assay. For the multiplex PCR, a mixture combining 60 forward primers for TCR Vbeta segments and 13 reverse primers for TCR Jbeta segments was used. The CDR3 region of rearranged TCR beta genes was amplified from genomic DNA by a multiplex PCR assay. The amplified TCR beta libraries were sequenced on the Illumina HiSeq System as 87-base-pair reads. On the authors' methods: In a later analysis, 77 million or so unique TCR beta chains were counted across the 690 or so repertoires, and about 9.9 million of these chains were shared by at least two donors. To remove PCR and sequencing errors, raw reads were error-corrected and collapsed into unique sequences using a nearest-neighbor algorithm that merged closely related sequences. CDR3 sequences were aligned to IMGT reference sequences to assign V, D and J gene segments. Each retained sequence needed at least a six-nucleotide match to both a V gene segment and a J gene segment. A rearrangement counted as productive if the CDR3 had no stop codons and remained in frame with V and J, and every other rearrangement counted as non-productive. CDR3 was defined by IMGT convention, running from the second conserved V-encoded cysteine to the conserved J-encoded phenylalanine. In an earlier analysis of 500 to 650 of the donors, sequences lacking an unambiguous match to a single V gene segment were excluded. An earlier analysis of almost 600 of the donors classified V segments as functional when productive rearrangements were above 56.7% and as segregating when the standard deviation between donors was above 5%. A statistical classification framework was built to diagnose cytomegalovirus status from the catalog of TCR beta chain sequences. In a later analysis, V and J genes were assigned by comparing TCR nucleotide sequences against IMGT/GENE-DB human TR gene sequences. The TCRdist pipeline was used in a later analysis to assign CDR3 sequences and most-parsimonious VDJ recombination scenarios. A later analysis defined each TCR beta chain by its CDR3 amino acid sequence plus V-gene family, and excluded reads lacking a unique V-gene family. A later analysis removed 450 to 600 highly shared, low-generation-probability nucleotide sequences to deal with suspected cross-contamination and a sequencing artifact. In a later analysis, a clonal expansion index for each public chain was calculated from normalized within-repertoire ranks of inferred template counts. In a later analysis, generation probabilities were computed with a VDJ recombination model fitted to out-of-frame rearrangements, and the resulting probabilities were checked against IGoR. Hypergeometric tests were used in a later analysis to score TCR-TCR, TCR-HLA and TCR-CMV co-occurrence, with a repertoire-size bias correction applied to the TCR pairs. In a later analysis, false discovery rates were estimated by permuting HLA or CMV assignments 20 times. In a later analysis, co-occurring TCRs were grouped using DBSCAN, with TCRdist sequence similarity added in when clustering inside HLA-allele-positive subsets. Co-occurrence clustering excluded repertoires with fewer than 30,000 or more than 120,000 public chains, plus five with anomalous nucleotide sharing. TCRdb carries this immuneACCESS record with in-frame sequences only. Its versions omit some clonotypes, under half of them owing to an unresolved V gene in the studies checked, with the rest unexplained. The D gene and trimming were derived from the DNA, and the V and J assignments and clone size from that table. In this sample the table shows about 140,000 clones, approximately 83% of which occur a single time. The ten largest make up less than 3% of the sample.

V is cut by 2 bases and J by 7 bases, and the space between the germline ends is 12 bases. The germline V gene sets CDR1 to MGHRA and CDR2 to YSYEKL. Taken from cysteine to phenylalanine, the CDR3 has 13 residues. Of the read, only the CDR3 DNA is kept; its 39 bases are in frame from base 1. The receptor was derived from a male donor in good health and CMV-seronegative. Recombination joined TRBV4-1 with TRBJ2-7, with a tentative D gene TRBD1 over 5 matching bases. What was sequenced was PBMCs. The nucleotide sequence is TGCGCCAGCAGCCAATGGGGCCGGTGGGAGCAGTACTTC. Translated, this gives CASSQWGRWEQYF.